This T cell receptor beta chain was observed in a study of blood T cell repertoires in COVID-19. On the study more broadly: Some COVID-19 samples were acute and others convalescent; all came from the United States, Italy and Spain. PBMCs, B-cell-depleted T cells, or T cells were the source of the cDNA or gDNA that made up the material.

V lost 6 bases, J lost 2 bases, and 25 bases lay in between. This CDR3 spans 18 amino acids. Germline CDR1 SNHLY, CDR2 FYNNEI. How the authors handled the data: Researchers report that nucleated cell counts were estimated from reference gene primer amplification. Libraries were prepared by immunoSEQ multiplex PCR; TCRdb keeps only in-frame clonotypes and omits some of them. The DNA was the basis for D and trimming; V, J and clone size are from that table. Of 64,000 or so clones in the sample, around four fifths are singletons; the top ten hold roughly 12%. Input material: peripheral blood. The source of this sequence is a man older than 75 with acute or convalescent COVID-19. The chain uses TRBV2 and TRBJ1-1, with TRBD1 as a possible D gene (6 bases). Here the CDR3 DNA reads TGTGCCAGCAGACGGGACACCCAAACGAATACGATTAACACTGAAGCTTTCTTT. Encoded protein: CASRRDTQTNTINTEAFF. Full variable domain (missing parts from reference TRBV2 and TRBJ1-1): EPEVTQTPSHQVTQMGQEVILRCVPISNHLYFYWYRQILGQKVEFLVSFYNNEISEKSEIFDDQFSVERPDGSNFTLKIRSTKLEDSAMYFCASRRDTQTNTINTEAFFGQGTRLTVV.